This record concerns one T cell receptor beta chain sequence. PCR primers comprised 60 Vbeta and 13 Jbeta primers. Libraries were prepared by immunoSEQ multiplex PCR; TCRdb keeps only in-frame clonotypes and omits some of them. The sample has about 120,000 clones; more than 65% are singletons. This record belongs to a study of cytomegalovirus exposure and HLA in healthy donors. Germline V CDR1 and CDR2: KGHSH, LQKENI. This CDR3 has 16 amino acids. With V trimmed by 3 bases and J by 3 bases, 7 bases remained unmatched. The chain employs TRBV18 and TRBJ1-4; 7 bases are a match to TRBD1. The sample consisted of PBMCs. This TCR was sampled from a man between 18 and 35 years old in good health and CMV-seropositive. CDR3 nucleotides: TGTGCCAGCTCACCGAGTCCGGGACAGCCTAATGAAAAACTGTTTTTT. It translates to CASSPSPGQPNEKLFF.